The following is a TCR beta chain sequence with its context. Antigen specificity is unknown. The sample comes from a study of early T cells in non-severe SARS-CoV-2 infection. Study summary: Sequenced material consisted of bulk RNA (from unsorted whole blood), and chains were unpaired.

Trimming shortened V by 2 bases and J by 8 bases, and 9 bases separated the two germline ends. Per germline, CDR1 MNHEY and CDR2 SVGAGI. This CDR3 is 13 amino acids long. Study conclusions and caveats: Private and CD4 specificities were missed by VDJdb matching, which favored anti-spike CD8 responses.

TCRdb called the 5' RACE reads again in MiXCR, with one record for every CDR3 protein. The table shows about 35,000 distinct CDR3 sequences, with approximately 8% occurring only once. The TCR was taken from an adult who was a healthcare worker with PCR-confirmed SARS-CoV-2 infection or an uninfected control (not recorded which). This chain joins TRBV6-5 and TRBJ1-4, with D possibly TRBD1 on 6 matching bases. The sample consisted of whole blood, taken at baseline. The CDR3 loop is CASSYRGTEKLFF. CDR3 in DNA: TGTGCCAGCAGTTACAGGGGGACCGAAAAACTGTTTTTT.